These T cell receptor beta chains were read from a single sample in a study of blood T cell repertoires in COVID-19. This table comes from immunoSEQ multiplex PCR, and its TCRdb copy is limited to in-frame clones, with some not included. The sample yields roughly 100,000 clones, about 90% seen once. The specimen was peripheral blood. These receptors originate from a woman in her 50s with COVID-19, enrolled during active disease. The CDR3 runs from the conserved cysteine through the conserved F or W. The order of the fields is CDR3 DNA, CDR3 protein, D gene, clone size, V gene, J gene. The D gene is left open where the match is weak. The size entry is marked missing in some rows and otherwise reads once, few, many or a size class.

DNA: TGTGCCAGCAGCTTAGGGGGTAGCGGGTGGGAGCAGTTCTTC; CDR3: CASSLGGSGWEQFF; D: TRBD2; size: -; V: TRBV11-2; J: TRBJ2-1
DNA: TGTGCCAGCAGCTTAGGCCAGGGGGCCGGGGAGCTGTTTTTT; CDR3: CASSLGQGAGELFF; D: TRBD1; size: -; V: TRBV7-2; J: TRBJ2-2
DNA: TGTGCCAGCAGCCAAGACAGGGATGGGACAGGGGGCGTCTATGGCTACACCTTC; CDR3: CASSQDRDGTGGVYGYTF; D: TRBD1; size: -; V: TRBV4-2; J: TRBJ1-2
DNA: TGTGCCAGTAGTATTGGAGACAGGGGAATAAATTCACCCCTCCACTTT; CDR3: CASSIGDRGINSPLHF; D: TRBD1; size: once; V: TRBV19; J: TRBJ1-6
DNA: TGCGCCAGCAGCTTCTCTCCCCAAGAGACCCAGTACTTC; CDR3: CASSFSPQETQYF; D: -; size: -; V: TRBV5-1; J: TRBJ2-5
DNA: TGTGCCAGCAGCACCGGACAGGGGAGCGGTGGCTACACCTTC; CDR3: CASSTGQGSGGYTF; D: TRBD1; size: -; V: TRBV11-2; J: TRBJ1-2
DNA: TGCGCCAGCAGCCAGAGACAGGGTGGGGAGCTGTTTTTT; CDR3: CASSQRQGGELFF; D: TRBD1; size: -; V: TRBV4-1; J: TRBJ2-2
DNA: TGTGCCAGCAGTCTCCGGGACAGCCCTCCTGGGGCCCTCCACTTT; CDR3: CASSLRDSPPGALHF; D: TRBD1; size: -; V: TRBV28; J: TRBJ1-6
DNA: TGTGCCAGCAGTTTCAGGGAAACGGGCGAGCAGTACTTC; CDR3: CASSFRETGEQYF; D: -; size: -; V: TRBV12-3/TRBV12-4; J: TRBJ2-7
DNA: TGCGCCAGCAGCCAAGTTTTGCAGTCTGGGGCCAACGTCCTGACTTTC; CDR3: CASSQVLQSGANVLTF; D: -; size: once; V: TRBV4-3; J: TRBJ2-6
DNA: TGTGCCAGCAGCGTAGATCCGGGGAGCACTGAAGCTTTCTTT; CDR3: CASSVDPGSTEAFF; D: -; size: -; V: TRBV9; J: TRBJ1-1
DNA: TGTGCCAGCAGCTTTAACCCAGGACAGCGCAACGAGCAGTACTTC; CDR3: CASSFNPGQRNEQYF; D: -; size: -; V: TRBV7-2; J: TRBJ2-7
DNA: TGTGCCAGCAGCTTAGGCGGGGGGGCCTACAATGAGCAGTTCTTC; CDR3: CASSLGGGAYNEQFF; D: TRBD2; size: -; V: TRBV11-2; J: TRBJ2-1
DNA: TGTGCCAGTAGTTCGGGGGTCCGCGGCACTGAAGCTTTCTTT; CDR3: CASSSGVRGTEAFF; D: -; size: -; V: TRBV19; J: TRBJ1-1
DNA: TGCGCCAGCAGCTTAACTAGCGGGGTAACCTACGAGCAGTACTTC; CDR3: CASSLTSGVTYEQYF; D: TRBD2; size: -; V: TRBV5-1; J: TRBJ2-7
DNA: TGTGCCAGCAAAATAGGGAGGTTGGAGACCCAGTACTTC; CDR3: CASKIGRLETQYF; D: -; size: few; V: TRBV12-3/TRBV12-4; J: TRBJ2-5
DNA: TGTGCCAGCTCACCAATTTTCGGACAGGGGGAGACCCAGTACTTC; CDR3: CASSPIFGQGETQYF; D: TRBD1; size: -; V: TRBV18; J: TRBJ2-5
DNA: TGCGCCAGCAGCCAAGACGGCGGGGGGAGCTCCTACGAGCAGTACTTC; CDR3: CASSQDGGGSSYEQYF; D: TRBD2; size: -; V: TRBV4-1; J: TRBJ2-7
DNA: TGTGCCAGCAGCACAGGGTATGCGCCCCTTGAAGCTTTCTTT; CDR3: CASSTGYAPLEAFF; D: -; size: -; V: TRBV6-2/TRBV6-3; J: TRBJ1-1
DNA: TGCGCCAGCAGCCAAATCGATGGGAGGGCCTACGAGCAGTACTTC; CDR3: CASSQIDGRAYEQYF; D: TRBD2; size: -; V: TRBV4-1; J: TRBJ2-7
DNA: TGTGCCATCAGACTCCCACAGGGCAGCGGGGGTACCAATGAGCAGTTCTTC; CDR3: CAIRLPQGSGGTNEQFF; D: TRBD2; size: -; V: TRBV10-3; J: TRBJ2-1
DNA: TGTGCCAGCAGCACGCGACTAGCGGGGTACACAGATACGCAGTATTTT; CDR3: CASSTRLAGYTDTQYF; D: TRBD2; size: -; V: TRBV7-2; J: TRBJ2-3
DNA: TGTGCCAGTAGTTCTCTCGGAGGGGAAACTGAAGCTTTCTTT; CDR3: CASSSLGGETEAFF; D: -; size: -; V: TRBV19; J: TRBJ1-1
DNA: TGTGCCAGTAAGGACAGCGAAGCCAAAAACATTCAGTACTTC; CDR3: CASKDSEAKNIQYF; D: -; size: -; V: TRBV19; J: TRBJ2-4
DNA: TGTGCCAGCAGTTACTATAGCCCCAGTGGGGAGACCCAGTACTTC; CDR3: CASSYYSPSGETQYF; D: -; size: -; V: TRBV28; J: TRBJ2-5
DNA: TGTGCCAGCAGCCCCCTTAACGGGGGGGGCTCGGGGAATGAGCAGTTCTTC; CDR3: CASSPLNGGGSGNEQFF; D: TRBD2; size: -; V: TRBV7-2; J: TRBJ2-1
DNA: TGTGCCATCAGCCTTCACACAACCAATCAGCCCCAGCATTTT; CDR3: CAISLHTTNQPQHF; D: -; size: -; V: TRBV10-3; J: TRBJ1-5
DNA: TGTGCCAGCAGCTTGGTTTCGGGGGGCGTCGAGACCCAGTACTTC; CDR3: CASSLVSGGVETQYF; D: -; size: -; V: TRBV5-6; J: TRBJ2-5
DNA: TGTGCCAGCAGTTTATGGATACAGGCTCCCGACTATGGCTACACCTTC; CDR3: CASSLWIQAPDYGYTF; D: -; size: -; V: TRBV28; J: TRBJ1-2
DNA: TGTGCCAGCAGCTACGGACAGGGTCGGAACACCGGGGAGCTGTTTTTT; CDR3: CASSYGQGRNTGELFF; D: TRBD1; size: -; V: TRBV5-4; J: TRBJ2-2
DNA: TGTGCCAGCAGCCAAGATCCCTGGACAGGGGAGAGGGCCAACACCGGGGAGCTGTTTTTT; CDR3: CASSQDPWTGERANTGELFF; D: TRBD1; size: -; V: TRBV3-1/TRBV3-2; J: TRBJ2-2
DNA: TGTGCCAGCAGTGAAGAGAGAGGCTCTGAAGCTTTCTTT; CDR3: CASSEERGSEAFF; D: -; size: -; V: TRBV6-1; J: TRBJ1-1
DNA: TGTGCCGTTGGGACAGGGAGGCACGAGCAGTACTTC; CDR3: CAVGTGRHEQYF; D: TRBD1; size: once; V: TRBV6-5; J: TRBJ2-7
DNA: TGTGCCAGCAGTGAATACCAGGGCGCTGGGGCCAACGTCCTGACTTTC; CDR3: CASSEYQGAGANVLTF; D: -; size: -; V: TRBV25-1; J: TRBJ2-6
DNA: TGTGCCAGTAAGGGACAGGGGACGACCTACGAGCAGTACTTC; CDR3: CASKGQGTTYEQYF; D: TRBD1; size: -; V: TRBV19; J: TRBJ2-7
DNA: TGCGCCAGCAACCCAGCCTGGGGGCGAATAAGCACAGATACGCAGTATTTT; CDR3: CASNPAWGRISTDTQYF; D: -; size: -; V: TRBV4-1; J: TRBJ2-3
DNA: TGTGCCAGCAGCTCTACAGGGGACACCGGGGAGCTGTTTTTT; CDR3: CASSSTGDTGELFF; D: TRBD1; size: -; V: TRBV11-1; J: TRBJ2-2
DNA: TGCGCCAGCAGCCAGGAGTGGGATCAGCCCCAGCATTTT; CDR3: CASSQEWDQPQHF; D: -; size: few; V: TRBV4-1; J: TRBJ1-5
DNA: TGTGCCAGCAGCCAAGAGAGGAGCGCAGATACGCAGTATTTT; CDR3: CASSQERSADTQYF; D: -; size: once; V: TRBV4-2; J: TRBJ2-3
DNA: TGTGCCAGCACTCCAGGGGCGTTCATGCCCGAAAACACCATATATTTT; CDR3: CASTPGAFMPENTIYF; D: -; size: -; V: TRBV28; J: TRBJ1-3
DNA: TGTGCCATCAGTGCATCCGGGACAGAGACCTTGAACACTGAAGCTTTCTTT; CDR3: CAISASGTETLNTEAFF; D: TRBD1; size: -; V: TRBV10-3; J: TRBJ1-1
DNA: TGCAGCGCCGGGGTTCTCGGCACCGGGGAGCTGTTTTTT; CDR3: CSAGVLGTGELFF; D: -; size: -; V: TRBV29-1; J: TRBJ2-2
DNA: TGTGCCAGCAGCTTAATTGGCGGGTCAGGTACGCAGTATTTT; CDR3: CASSLIGGSGTQYF; D: -; size: -; V: TRBV7-3; J: TRBJ2-3
DNA: TGTGCCACAAGCCACACCGACTCATACAATGAGCAGTTCTTC; CDR3: CATSHTDSYNEQFF; D: -; size: -; V: TRBV24-1; J: TRBJ2-1
DNA: TGTGCCAGCAGCTTAATGGGACAGGGGAGGACTGAAGCTTTCTTT; CDR3: CASSLMGQGRTEAFF; D: TRBD1; size: -; V: TRBV7-6; J: TRBJ1-1
DNA: TGCAGCGTGATGGGACACCTGAACACTGAAGCTTTCTTT; CDR3: CSVMGHLNTEAFF; D: -; size: -; V: TRBV29-1; J: TRBJ1-1
DNA: TGTGCCAGCAGTGCGGGACAGGGGATCTATGGCTACACCTTC; CDR3: CASSAGQGIYGYTF; D: TRBD1; size: -; V: TRBV2; J: TRBJ1-2
DNA: TGTGCCAGCAGCGTAGCTAGCGGGGTCGGTGGGGAGACCCAGTACTTC; CDR3: CASSVASGVGGETQYF; D: TRBD2; size: -; V: TRBV9; J: TRBJ2-5